A selection of T cell receptor beta chains follows, all from one sample in a study of resident and recirculating memory T cells in vitiligo. This table comes from immunoSEQ multiplex PCR, and its TCRdb copy is limited to in-frame clones, with some not included. Of 70,000 to 95,000 clones listed, 92% are singletons. The sample taken for sequencing was blood. The receptors here all came from a male donor with vitiligo. The conserved cysteine and the conserved F or W are not part of the CDR3 here. D genes are given only for firm matches.

d_call j_call v_call cdr3_aa
. TRBJ2-5 TRBV29-1 SVEITGPETQY
. TRBJ2-5 TRBV10-3 AISGEGGETQY
TRBD1 TRBJ1-1 TRBV6-1 ASSRTGGGAEAF
TRBD2 TRBJ2-1 TRBV5-1 ASHQGTSGTDEQF
. TRBJ2-1 TRBV28 ASSPDVAPSYNEQF
. TRBJ2-3 TRBV21-1 ASSKNRETGGSTDTQY
. TRBJ1-1 TRBV25-1 ASSVAGNTEAF
. TRBJ2-7 TRBV9 ASSGLDYEQY
. TRBJ1-1 TRBV7-9 ASSLGAADAF
TRBD1 TRBJ2-1 TRBV11-3 ASSPRSGQGREQF
. TRBJ2-7 TRBV6-5 ASSKRPYEQY
. TRBJ1-1 TRBV27 ASSLRWHTEAF
TRBD1 TRBJ2-7 TRBV19 ASSIRDSYEQY
TRBD2 TRBJ2-1 TRBV7-3 ASSPRGTSAYNEQF
TRBD1 TRBJ1-1 TRBV7-2 ASSLQGANTEAF
TRBD2 TRBJ2-2 TRBV7-6 ASSFQPSGTGELF
TRBD2 TRBJ2-7 TRBV11-2 ASSLLLAGRSEQY
. TRBJ2-5 TRBV9 ASSAGLAPGQY
. TRBJ2-7 TRBV7-3 ASSSGSVHEQY
. TRBJ2-3 TRBV28 ASSRGTSTDTQY
. TRBJ1-1 TRBV7-3 ASSPARGNKSEAF
TRBD1 TRBJ2-1 TRBV19 ASSPRQGARGNEQF
TRBD2 TRBJ2-2 TRBV6-1 ASSELAGVHGELF
. TRBJ2-7 TRBV13 ASSVAGAPYEQY
. TRBJ1-1 TRBV19 ASSINIGQGAF
TRBD2 TRBJ2-7 TRBV27 ASSLSTSGYEQY
TRBD2 TRBJ2-4 TRBV4-1 ASSQDQGVAGGAKNIQY
. TRBJ2-3 TRBV7-9 ASSHGSEGTDTQY